This T cell receptor beta chain is from a study of blood T cell repertoires in COVID-19. TCRdb's copy holds only in-frame clones and misses some; the assay was immunoSEQ multiplex PCR. The sample consists of about 300,000 clones, more than 85% of them appearing once. V lost 0 bases and J lost 9, with 12 bases in between. There are 14 residues in the CDR3. The germline gives CDR1 SGHNT, CDR2 YENEEA. This clonotype originated in a man between 65 and 80 years old with acute or convalescent COVID-19. Sequencing input: peripheral blood. This sequence joins TRBV11-3 and TRBJ2-1; D unclear. This chain's CDR3 is CASSLDTYGGEQFF. The CDR3 DNA reads TGTGCCAGCAGCTTAGATACGTACGGTGGTGAGCAGTTCTTC.